A selection of T cell receptor beta chains follows, all from one sample in a study of T-cell memory formation after mild COVID-19. TCRdb reprocessed the 5' RACE reads with MiXCR, giving one entry per CDR3 protein. The sample has around 530,000 distinct CDR3 sequences; about 20% are singletons. Material: PBMCs or a T cell subset sorted from them (not recorded which). Every receptor here comes from an adult woman who had mild COVID-19 (a few samples of this study predate the infection). Cell type and time point are not known. Both conserved end residues are part of each CDR3. A D gene is named only where the DNA matches it firmly. Expanded clones get a size class; other rows say once, few or many, or leave the size out.

D: TRBD2; V: TRBV20-1; length: 16; J: TRBJ2-3; size: -; CDR3: CSARAPLAGRTDTQYF; DNA: TGCAGTGCTAGAGCTCCACTAGCGGGCCGCACAGATACGCAGTATTTT
D: TRBD1; V: TRBV27; length: 16; J: TRBJ1-5; size: -; CDR3: CASSPRQGSSNQPQHF; DNA: TGTGCCAGCAGTCCCAGACAGGGGAGTAGCAATCAGCCCCAGCATTTT
D: -; V: TRBV27; length: 13; J: TRBJ2-3; size: -; CDR3: CASSSGLSDTQYF; DNA: TGTGCCAGCAGCTCGGGTCTTTCAGATACGCAGTATTTT
D: -; V: TRBV7-8; length: 14; J: TRBJ2-1; size: -; CDR3: CASSSLTSANEQFF; DNA: TGTGCCAGCAGCTCCCTGACTAGTGCCAATGAGCAGTTCTTC
D: -; V: TRBV5-1; length: 13; J: TRBJ1-1; size: many; CDR3: CASSSPGTLEAFF; DNA: TGCGCCAGCAGCTCCCCAGGGACCCTTGAAGCTTTCTTT
D: TRBD1; V: TRBV7-2; length: 17; J: TRBJ1-6; size: few; CDR3: CASSLGAGGRGDSPLHF; DNA: TGTGCCAGCAGCTTAGGGGCCGGTGGCAGGGGGGATTCACCCCTCCACTTT
D: -; V: TRBV6-1; length: 12; J: TRBJ1-2; size: -; CDR3: CASKGGYYGYTF; DNA: TGTGCCAGCAAAGGGGGTTACTATGGCTACACCTTC
D: -; V: TRBV9; length: 14; J: TRBJ2-5; size: few; CDR3: CASGSNPPQETQYF; DNA: TGTGCCAGCGGGTCTAACCCCCCCCAAGAGACCCAGTACTTC
D: TRBD1; V: TRBV7-9; length: 14; J: TRBJ1-1; size: -; CDR3: CASSIDGQGTEAFF; DNA: TGTGCCAGCAGCATAGACGGACAGGGGACTGAAGCTTTCTTT
D: TRBD2; V: TRBV5-1; length: 14; J: TRBJ2-7; size: -; CDR3: CASSLATSGVEQYF; DNA: TGCGCCAGCAGCTTGGCGACTAGCGGGGTTGAGCAGTACTTC
D: -; V: TRBV20-1; length: 13; J: TRBJ1-2; size: once; CDR3: CSARGESDYGYTF; DNA: TGCAGTGCTAGAGGGGAGTCGGACTATGGCTACACCTTC
D: TRBD1; V: TRBV30; length: 14; J: TRBJ1-1; size: -; CDR3: CAWSDRVMNTEAFF; DNA: TGTGCCTGGAGCGACAGGGTTATGAACACTGAAGCTTTCTTT
D: -; V: TRBV21-1; length: 14; J: TRBJ2-1; size: -; CDR3: CASSNPEGYNEQFF; DNA: TGTGCCAGCAGCAACCCCGAGGGCTACAATGAGCAGTTCTTC
D: -; V: TRBV5-5; length: 14; J: TRBJ1-4; size: few; CDR3: CASSLIQGYEKLFF; DNA: TGTGCCAGCAGCTTGATACAGGGCTATGAAAAACTGTTTTTT
D: -; V: TRBV6-5; length: 16; J: TRBJ1-1; size: few; CDR3: CASSYSFGAGGTEAFF; DNA: TGTGCCAGCAGTTACTCGTTCGGGGCCGGGGGCACTGAAGCTTTCTTT
D: -; V: TRBV6-2/TRBV6-3; length: 16; J: TRBJ2-4; size: -; CDR3: CASSYIGTSSKNIQYF; DNA: TGTGCCAGCAGTTACATCGGGACATCGAGCAAAAACATTCAGTACTTC
D: TRBD1; V: TRBV5-1; length: 17; J: TRBJ2-2; size: -; CDR3: CASSLERGTGNTGELFF; DNA: TGCGCCAGCAGCTTGGAAAGAGGGACAGGGAACACCGGGGAGCTGTTTTTT
D: TRBD2; V: TRBV28; length: 17; J: TRBJ2-5; size: -; CDR3: CASSPGLAPIRQETQYF; DNA: TGTGCCAGCAGTCCCGGACTAGCCCCTATTCGACAAGAGACCCAGTACTTC
D: TRBD2; V: TRBV7-6; length: 14; J: TRBJ2-3; size: -; CDR3: CASSYGTSSDTQYF; DNA: TGTGCCAGCAGCTACGGGACTAGCTCAGATACGCAGTATTTT
D: -; V: TRBV4-1; length: 15; J: TRBJ2-1; size: -; CDR3: CASSLEQRANNEQFF; DNA: TGCGCCAGCAGCCTCGAACAAAGAGCAAACAATGAGCAGTTCTTC
D: -; V: TRBV12-5; length: 15; J: TRBJ1-3; size: -; CDR3: CASGSPASSGNTIYF; DNA: TGTGCTAGTGGTTCTCCAGCCAGCTCTGGAAACACCATATATTTT
D: TRBD1; V: TRBV7-9; length: 15; J: TRBJ2-7; size: -; CDR3: CASSLAKYRGNEQYF; DNA: TGTGCCAGCAGCTTAGCGAAGTACAGGGGAAACGAGCAGTACTTC
D: TRBD1; V: TRBV7-2; length: 14; J: TRBJ1-5; size: few; CDR3: CASRGQGANQPQHF; DNA: TGTGCCAGCAGAGGACAGGGGGCCAATCAGCCCCAGCATTTT
D: -; V: TRBV12-3/TRBV12-4; length: 16; J: TRBJ2-5; size: -; CDR3: CASSLIPRAKVETQYF; DNA: TGTGCCAGCAGTTTAATTCCGCGGGCGAAAGTGGAGACCCAGTACTTC
D: -; V: TRBV6-5; length: 15; J: TRBJ1-3; size: many; CDR3: CASSYGGISGNTIYF; DNA: TGTGCCAGCAGTTACGGGGGTATCTCTGGAAACACCATATATTTT
D: TRBD1; V: TRBV4-1; length: 16; J: TRBJ2-2; size: few; CDR3: CASSQEGTGNTGELFF; DNA: TGCGCCAGCAGCCAAGAAGGGACAGGGAACACCGGGGAGCTGTTTTTT
D: -; V: TRBV4-1; length: 15; J: TRBJ2-2; size: -; CDR3: CASSPTGLNTGELFF; DNA: TGCGCCAGCAGCCCCACAGGGCTAAACACCGGGGAGCTGTTTTTT
D: TRBD2; V: TRBV11-2; length: 18; J: TRBJ2-2; size: few; CDR3: CASSLELAGGMNTGELFF; DNA: TGTGCCAGCAGCTTAGAACTAGCGGGGGGCATGAACACCGGGGAGCTGTTTTTT
D: -; V: TRBV20-1; length: 13; J: TRBJ1-1; size: -; CDR3: CSARAAGYTEAFF; DNA: TGCAGTGCCCGGGCGGCTGGGTACACTGAAGCTTTCTTT
D: -; V: TRBV27; length: 15; J: TRBJ2-7; size: few; CDR3: CASSRGLISIYEQYF; DNA: TGTGCCAGCAGTCGCGGACTGATTTCGATATACGAGCAGTACTTC
D: -; V: TRBV6-5; length: 13; J: TRBJ1-2; size: -; CDR3: CASSRQVNYGYTF; DNA: TGTGCCAGCAGTCGACAGGTCAACTATGGCTACACCTTC
D: TRBD1; V: TRBV7-2; length: 13; J: TRBJ1-1; size: few; CDR3: CASSWGQGREAFF; DNA: TGTGCCAGCAGCTGGGGACAGGGGCGTGAAGCTTTCTTT
D: TRBD1; V: TRBV18; length: 16; J: TRBJ1-2; size: many; CDR3: CASSQGQGTSNYGYTF; DNA: TGTGCCAGCTCCCAGGGACAGGGGACCTCTAACTATGGCTACACCTTC
D: TRBD1; V: TRBV7-8; length: 14; J: TRBJ1-6; size: -; CDR3: CASSLEGGSSPLHF; DNA: TGTGCCAGCAGCTTAGAAGGGGGCAGTTCACCCCTCCACTTT
D: -; V: TRBV27; length: 18; J: TRBJ2-1; size: -; CDR3: CASSSYGRGARLHDEQFF; DNA: TGTGCCAGCAGTTCCTACGGCAGGGGGGCTCGTCTTCACGATGAGCAGTTCTTC
D: -; V: TRBV10-3; length: 15; J: TRBJ2-7; size: few; CDR3: CASTGGTGINYEQYF; DNA: TGTGCCAGTACGGGAGGGACAGGCATCAACTACGAGCAGTACTTC
D: TRBD1; V: TRBV12-3/TRBV12-4; length: 14; J: TRBJ2-7; size: -; CDR3: CASSLGQGLWEQYF; DNA: TGTGCCAGCAGTTTGGGACAGGGCCTCTGGGAGCAGTACTTC
D: -; V: TRBV9; length: 15; J: TRBJ2-6; size: -; CDR3: CASSNSGDGANVLTF; DNA: TGTGCCAGCAGTAATTCGGGGGATGGGGCCAACGTCCTGACTTTC
D: -; V: TRBV5-5; length: 13; J: TRBJ2-5; size: few; CDR3: CASSQTVGETQYF; DNA: TGTGCCAGCAGCCAGACAGTCGGGGAGACCCAGTACTTC
D: TRBD1; V: TRBV4-3; length: 20; J: TRBJ2-3; size: few; CDR3: CASSQQWDRGPERPTDTQYF; DNA: TGCGCCAGCAGCCAACAGTGGGACAGGGGGCCCGAACGGCCAACAGATACGCAGTATTTT
D: TRBD1; V: TRBV25-1; length: 14; J: TRBJ2-4; size: -; CDR3: CASSVGQGRNIQYF; DNA: TGTGCCAGCAGTGTAGGACAGGGGCGAAACATTCAGTACTTC
D: -; V: TRBV20-1; length: 15; J: TRBJ2-1; size: -; CDR3: CSARVAAPRGNEQFF; DNA: TGCAGTGCTAGAGTTGCAGCCCCCCGGGGCAATGAGCAGTTCTTC
D: -; V: TRBV18; length: 13; J: TRBJ2-3; size: many; CDR3: CASSPGFTDTQYF; DNA: TGTGCCAGCTCACCAGGTTTCACAGATACGCAGTATTTT
D: TRBD2; V: TRBV7-3; length: 16; J: TRBJ2-3; size: many; CDR3: CASSPLGLAVPDTQYF; DNA: TGTGCCAGCAGCCCACTAGGCCTAGCGGTTCCAGATACGCAGTATTTT